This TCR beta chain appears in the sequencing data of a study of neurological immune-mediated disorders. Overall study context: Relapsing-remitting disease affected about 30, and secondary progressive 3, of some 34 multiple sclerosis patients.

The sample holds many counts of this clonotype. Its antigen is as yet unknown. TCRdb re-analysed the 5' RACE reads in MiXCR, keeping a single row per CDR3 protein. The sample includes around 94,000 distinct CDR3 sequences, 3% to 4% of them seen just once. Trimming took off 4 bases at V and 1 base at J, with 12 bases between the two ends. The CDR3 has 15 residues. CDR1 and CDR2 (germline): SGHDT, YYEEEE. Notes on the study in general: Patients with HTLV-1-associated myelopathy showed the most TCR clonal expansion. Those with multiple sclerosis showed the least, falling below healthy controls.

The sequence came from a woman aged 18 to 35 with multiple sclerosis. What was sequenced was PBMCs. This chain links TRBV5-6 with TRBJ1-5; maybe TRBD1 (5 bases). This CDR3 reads CASSRDGRSNQPQHF. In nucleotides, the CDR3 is TGTGCCAGCAGCCGGGACGGACGAAGCAATCAGCCCCAGCATTTT.